This T cell receptor beta chain appears in the sequencing data of a study of blood T cell repertoires in COVID-19. Looking at the study overall: PBMCs, B-cell-depleted T cells, or T cells were the source of the cDNA or gDNA that made up the material.

Profiling relied on immunoSEQ multiplex PCR, and the TCRdb table lists in-frame clones only, not all of them. The sample consists of under 110,000 clones, about 85% of them appearing once. Germline V CDR1 and CDR2: SGHRS, YFSETQ. This CDR3 region has 14 residues. The V end lost 0 bases, the J end lost 2 bases, and 8 bases lay between the germline ends. This TCR was sampled from an older woman with active or convalescent COVID-19. This chain joins TRBV5-1 and TRBJ1-2; D might be TRBD1 (5 bases). The specimen was peripheral blood. CDR3 coding DNA: TGCGCCAGCAGCTTGGCCGACAGCAACTATGGCTACACCTTC. Translation gives CASSLADSNYGYTF.